This paragraph covers one T cell receptor (beta chain) sequence. Its antigen is currently unknown. Both TCR beta VDJ combination and CDR3 sequence profiling were carried out. Genomic DNA was the template for this profiling. In TCRdb, the reads were re-called with MiXCR into one record per CDR3 protein. The data show fewer than 200,000 distinct CDR3 sequences, with around 60% seen just once and 45% to 55% held by the top ten. This sample was taken from a study of CD8+CD57+ T cells in acquired aplastic anemia. About the study: The mean DNA yield obtained from sorted CD4+ and CD8+ cells came to approximately 3.2 ug. CD4+ cells from healthy donors averaged about 10 million reads. Overall study findings and caveats: Roughly 27 shared CD8+ CDR3s appeared highly expressed within patients' immunodominant clones.

Germline loops: CDR1 SEHNR, CDR2 FQNEAQ (reference sequence). Between the trimmed V and J ends, which lost 0 bases and 1 base, there was a span of 7 bases. This CDR3 spans 15 amino acids. The sample was sorted CD4+, CD8+, or CD8+CD57+ T cells (not recorded which) from PBMCs. The receptor was isolated from a human donor in good health. The genes are TRBV7-9 and TRBJ2-1; a possible D gene is TRBD1 (6 bases). In DNA form, the CDR3 reads TGTGCCAGCAGCTTAGCGGGGGCATCCTACAATGAGCAGTTCTTC. Encoded protein: CASSLAGASYNEQFF.